This entry lists 32 T cell receptor beta chains sequenced from one sample in a study of vaccination and CD4 T cells after COVID-19. The antigens of these receptors remain unknown. At the Johns Hopkins FTIC core, DNA taken from cultured CD4+ T cells was sequenced by way of the Oncomine TCR Beta short-read assay. TCRdb independently ran MiXCR on the PCR reads; one entry per CDR3 protein. This sample yields over 20,000 distinct CDR3 sequences, of which roughly 44% are seen a single time; over 15% belongs to the top ten. Treatment defined: roughly 10-day PBMC culture with coronavirus spike peptide pools or control peptides (ViraFEST assay). Sample: CD4+ T cells from blood, cultured in vitro, taken before SARS-CoV-2 vaccination. The origin of the receptors is a human donor who received a COVID-19 vaccine.

This clonotype was picked up a small number of times. V is TRBV6-1 and J is TRBJ2-7; 7 positions match TRBD1. Germline assignment: CDR1 MNHNS and CDR2 SASEGT. The CDR3 length is 13 residues. The V segment lost 3 bases and the J segment 3 bases; nucleotides outside the gene matches: 2. CDR3 residues: CASSDRQGYEQYF. The CDR3 DNA reads as TGTGCCAGCAGTGACCGACAGGGCTACGAGCAGTACTTC.

The rearrangement uses TRBV19 and TRBJ2-5; 9 bases are shared with TRBD1. The CDR3 is 16 residues long. The V gene's germline CDR1 is LNHDA and CDR2 SQIVND (reference sequence). The J segment lost 2 bases and the V segment lost 10 bases, leaving 14 bases of the junction unmatched. The CDR3 bases are TGTGCCACCAGAGCGGGACCCGGGACAGGGCAAGAGACCCAGTACTTC. This codes for CATRAGPGTGQETQYF.

The V and J genes are TRBV6-1 and TRBJ1-6; no clear D gene. Deletions cut 8 bases from V and 4 bases from J, with 30 bases between. Germline V gives CDR1 MNHNS, CDR2 SASEGT. The CDR3 runs to 20 residues. The CDR3 loop reads CASSDGDPNPTRGYNSPLHF. The CDR3 DNA follows: TGTGCCAGCTCCGATGGGGATCCGAACCCTACACGAGGATATAATTCACCCCTCCACTTT.

The rearrangement joins TRBV11-2 to TRBJ1-5, with TRBD1 as a possible D gene (6 bases). Germline loops: CDR1 SGHAT, CDR2 FQNNGV. V lost 5 bases and J lost 4, with 24 bases in between. The CDR3 covers 18 residues. The CDR3 DNA reads as TGTGCCAGCAGCAACCACTTGGACAGTTCGCTTATAAATCAGCCCCAGCATTTT. Its protein product is CASSNHLDSSLINQPQHF.

This clonotype was seen only a few times. The chain recombines TRBV30 with TRBJ1-2; 8 bases fit TRBD1. CDR3 size: 13 residues. V shed 7 bases and J 1 base; nucleotides not matched to a gene: 5. Germline V gene data show CDR1 as GTSNPN and CDR2 as SVGIG (reference sequence). The CDR3 sequence is CASRGQGNYGYTF. Written as DNA, the CDR3 is TGTGCCTCTAGAGGACAGGGTAACTATGGCTACACCTTC.

This clonotype has only a few counts. The chain uses TRBV24-1 and TRBJ1-5; the match to TRBD1 covers 7 bases. With 4 bases clipped from V and 5 bases from J, the junction kept 13 bases outside the gene matches. The CDR3 sequence is 17 residues long. In germline, CDR1 is KGHDR, CDR2 SFDVKD. CDR3 residues: CATSDPSAGDSHQPQHF. DNA of the CDR3: TGTGCCACCAGTGACCCGTCCGCGGGGGACAGCCATCAGCCCCAGCATTTT.

This clonotype was detected only once. V usage is TRBV30 and J usage is TRBJ1-2; 10 nucleotides line up with TRBD1. This CDR3 has 14 residues. CDR1 is GTSNPN and CDR2 is SVGIG in the germline V gene (reference sequence). Unmatched junction bases numbered 2, after V lost 0 bases and J lost 4 bases. Written as DNA, the CDR3 is TGTGCCTGGAGTGTTTGGGACAGGGGCTATGGCTACACCTTC. It translates to CAWSVWDRGYGYTF.

This clonotype occurred a few times. The V call is TRBV20-1, the J call TRBJ2-5; possible D gene TRBD1, 6 bases. CDR3 length: 13 amino acids. The germline CDR1 and CDR2 sequences are DFQATT and SNEGSKA (reference sequence). V was pared by 4 bases and J by 2 bases, with 11 bases between. As DNA, the CDR3 is TGCAGTGCTATTACAGGGTTGCAAGAGACCCAGTACTTC. Amino acids: CSAITGLQETQYF.

This clonotype was observed a single time. The chain uses TRBV10-3 and TRBJ2-7; TRBD1 matches 9 bases. V lost 11 bases to trimming and J lost 2 bases; unmatched junction nucleotides: 4. Germline V CDR1 and CDR2: ENHRY, SYGVKD. The CDR3 sequence is 12 residues long. CDR3 loop: CASGQGPYEQYF. As DNA, the CDR3 is TGTGCCTCGGGACAGGGACCCTACGAGCAGTACTTC.

The chain links TRBV6-1 to TRBJ2-7; no firm D call. V lost 7 bases and J lost 4, with 11 bases in between. Looked up from germline, CDR1 is MNHNS and CDR2 is SASEGT. The CDR3 is made up of 12 amino acids. CDR3: CASKGLSYEQYF. The CDR3 DNA is TGTGCCAGCAAGGGATTGAGTTACGAGCAGTACTTC.

Only a few counts were recorded for this clonotype. The chain is built from TRBV25-1 and TRBJ2-5, with TRBD2 matching 14 bases. Germline CDR1 is MGHDK and CDR2 is SYGVNS. The J segment lost 5 bases and the V segment lost 10 bases, leaving 3 bases of the junction unmatched. The CDR3 contains 13 residues. The CDR3 region is CATGTSGGETQYF. The CDR3 DNA is TGTGCCACCGGGACTAGCGGGGGTGAGACCCAGTACTTC. Full variable domain (remainder filled in from reference TRBV25-1 and TRBJ2-5): EADIYQTPRYLVIGTGKKITLECSQTMGHDKMYWYQQDPGMELHLIHYSYGVNSTEKGDLSSESTVSRIRTEHFPLTLESARPSHTSQYLCATGTSGGETQYFGPGTRLLVL.

The sample holds a few counts of this clonotype. V is TRBV20-1 and J is TRBJ2-3, with TRBD2 matching over 10 bases. The CDR3 loop spans 17 amino acids. Trimming removed 5 bases from V and 6 bases from J; junction bases left unmatched: 17. The germline V gene has CDR1 DFQATT and CDR2 SNEGSKA (reference sequence). This chain's CDR3 is CSAPSGGARPGRDTQYF. CDR3 bases: TGCAGTGCTCCCAGCGGGGGGGCCCGGCCGGGGCGGGATACGCAGTATTTT.

The chain carries TRBV6-1 and TRBJ2-3; 13 bases are a match to TRBD2. This CDR3 has 19 amino acids. From germline, CDR1 is MNHNS and CDR2 SASEGT. V shed 3 bases, J shed 5 bases, and the junction held 14 bases outside the gene matches. In nucleotides, the CDR3 is TGTGCCAGCAGTGATGAACTAGCGGGGGGGGGCCTAAGCCGAGATACGCAGTATTTT. As protein: CASSDELAGGGLSRDTQYF.

In its sample, this clonotype was seen a few times. The CDR3: CASSEGPGASGAQYF. The CDR3 DNA reads as TGTGCCAGCAGTGAAGGCCCAGGTGCCTCGGGGGCCCAGTACTTC. The chain couples TRBV6-1 to TRBJ2-5; weak D call: TRBD2 (6 bases). CDR1 is MNHNS, CDR2 SASEGT, per germline. Trimming pared 1 base from V and 9 bases from J, leaving 18 bases between. The CDR3 spans 15 residues.

This rearrangement joins TRBV21-1 to TRBJ1-5. TRBV21-1 is assigned pseudogene status. The CDR3 has 14 residues. The CDR3 region is CASSKADSNQPQHF. The CDR3 DNA reads TGTGCCAGCAGCAAGGCCGATAGCAATCAGCCCCAGCATTTT.

The chain carries TRBV20-1 and TRBJ2-1; D is possibly TRBD2 (6 bases). Looked up from germline, CDR1 is DFQATT and CDR2 is SNEGSKA (reference sequence). Trimming removed 3 bases at V and 9 bases at J, with 18 bases between. The CDR3 consists of 14 residues. DNA for the CDR3: TGCAGTGCTAGCCCCGGGACCGCGGAGGGTGAGCAGTTCTTC. It codes for CSASPGTAEGEQFF.

DNA for the CDR3: TGTGCCAGCAGCTTGAGGGAAAACATTCAGTACTTC. This translates into CASSLRENIQYF. The genes are TRBV11-3 and TRBJ2-4; TRBD2 is a possible D gene (5 bases). The CDR3 has 12 residues. Trimming removed 3 bases at V and 5 bases at J, with 5 bases between. CDR1 and CDR2 from the germline V gene are SGHNT and YENEEA.

V gene TRBV24-1 combines with J gene TRBJ1-2; D is possibly TRBD1 (6 bases). The ends were cut back, 4 bases at V and 5 bases at J, with 7 bases in the middle. The CDR3 runs to 12 residues. CDR1 and CDR2 (germline): KGHDR, SFDVKD. The CDR3 DNA is TGTGCCACCAGTGACGGACAGTATGGCTACACCTTC. The encoded protein is CATSDGQYGYTF.

This clonotype was seen a handful of times. This chain connects TRBV6-1 to TRBJ2-3; D unclear. The germline gives CDR1 MNHNS, CDR2 SASEGT. Trimming stripped 5 bases from V and 1 base from J, with 13 bases between. This CDR3 region has 15 residues. CDR3: CASSPRACCTDTQYF. CDR3 DNA: TGTGCCAGCAGTCCTCGGGCCTGCTGCACAGATACGCAGTATTTT.

The chain recombines TRBV5-4 with TRBJ2-5; 7 bases match TRBD1. CDR1 is SGHNT and CDR2 is YYREEE in the germline V gene (reference sequence). The CDR3 consists of 14 residues. Trimming removed 3 bases from V and 4 bases from J; junction bases left unmatched: 6. In DNA form, the CDR3 reads TGTGCCAGCAGCTCCTACAGGGGTGGAGAGACCCAGTACTTC. Residues: CASSSYRGGETQYF.

This clonotype has a handful of counts. The chain has TRBV24-1 and TRBJ2-3, with D possibly matching TRBD1 (8 bases). The CDR3 runs to 16 residues. The V and J ends lost 3 bases and 3 bases respectively, with 15 bases between them. The V gene's germline CDR1 is KGHDR and CDR2 SFDVKD. The CDR3 DNA reads TGTGCCACCAGTGATCCCGGACAGGGAGGGACAGATACGCAGTATTTT. This encodes CATSDPGQGGTDTQYF.

This clonotype was detected only a few times. The genes are TRBV6-1 and TRBJ1-1; TRBD1 is a possible D gene (6 bases). There are 16 residues in the CDR3. Germline CDR1 reads MNHNS; CDR2 reads SASEGT. V lost 6 bases to trimming and J lost 2 bases, with 19 bases between them. CDR3 nucleotides: TGTGCCAGCAGATTTAGATGGACGGGGGGCAACACTGAAGCTTTCTTT. As protein: CASRFRWTGGNTEAFF.

The rearrangement joins TRBV21-1 to TRBJ2-7; the table's D call, TRBD2, was not checked against the DNA. TRBV21-1 is flagged as a pseudogene. The CDR3 totals 14 residues. The CDR3 DNA reads TGTGCCAGCAGCACGGGACTAGTCGGCGACGAGCAGTACTTC. This encodes CASSTGLVGDEQYF.

This clonotype showed up just a few times. The CDR3 sequence is CASSDLGFTYEQYF. The CDR3 nucleotides are TGTGCCAGCAGTGATTTGGGGTTCACCTACGAGCAGTACTTC. V usage is TRBV6-1 and J usage is TRBJ2-7; D gene uncertain. The CDR3 has 14 amino acids. V was pared by 3 bases and J by 2 bases, with 11 bases between. The germline V gene has CDR1 MNHNS and CDR2 SASEGT.

The chain employs TRBV12-3 or TRBV12-4 and TRBJ1-3; D gene ambiguous. This CDR3 comprises 13 residues. With 8 bases removed from V and 2 bases from J, the gap between germline ends came to 10 bases. Here the CDR3 DNA reads TGTGCCAGCCTGAGATCAGCTGGAAACACCATATATTTT. It translates to CASLRSAGNTIYF.

The J gene is TRBJ2-3, the V gene TRBV10-3; D may be TRBD1 (8 bases). Germline V gene sequence: CDR1 ENHRY, CDR2 SYGVKD. There are 13 residues in the CDR3. V gave up 7 bases and J gave up 4 bases, with 12 bases separating them. The DNA for the CDR3 is TGTGCCATCAAACAGGGGGGGGCAGATACGCAGTATTTT. It codes for CAIKQGGADTQYF.

A few counts support this clonotype. The V gene is TRBV30, the J gene TRBJ2-5, with D maybe TRBD1 (6 bases). Germline CDR1 GTSNPN, CDR2 SVGIG (reference sequence). V lost 1 base and J 5 bases, leaving 20 bases between the germline ends. There are 16 residues in the CDR3. CDR3 residues: CAWSEGGLGVGETQYF. The CDR3 coding sequence is TGTGCCTGGAGTGAAGGGGGTTTAGGGGTTGGGGAGACCCAGTACTTC.

V usage is TRBV27 and J usage is TRBJ2-2; 10 bases line up with TRBD1. J lost 5 bases, V lost 2 bases, and 2 bases had no gene match. This CDR3 is 15 amino acids long. Germline assignment: CDR1 MNHEY and CDR2 SMNVEV (reference sequence). The CDR3 DNA is TGTGCCAGCAGTTTAGGGACAGGGGTTACCGGGGAGCTGTTTTTT. Amino acids: CASSLGTGVTGELFF.

The chain carries TRBV20-1 and TRBJ2-7, with D unclear. Germline V gene data show CDR1 as DFQATT and CDR2 as SNEGSKA (reference sequence). Trimming stripped 3 bases from V and 5 bases from J, with 14 bases between. The CDR3 consists of 13 residues. The CDR3 DNA reads as TGCAGTGCTAGTCGTGGTCAGGATGACGAGCAGTACTTC. It codes for CSASRGQDDEQYF.

The sample holds a few counts of this clonotype. The chain joins TRBV5-1 to TRBJ1-2; D is unclear. V was shortened by 1 base and J by 4 bases, with 11 bases between the two germline ends. In germline, CDR1 is SGHRS, CDR2 YFSETQ. The CDR3 has 14 residues. In DNA, the CDR3 is TGCGCCAGCAGCTTGTTGGGAGAAGGCTATGGCTACACCTTC. Translated: CASSLLGEGYGYTF. Full variable domain (remainder filled in from reference TRBV5-1 and TRBJ1-2): KAGVTQTPRYLIKTRGQQVTLSCSPISGHRSVSWYQQTPGQGLQFLFEYFSETQRNKGNFPGRFSGRQFSNSRSEMNVSTLELGDSALYLCASSLLGEGYGYTFGSGTRLTVV.

The chain uses TRBV27 and TRBJ1-4; a possible D gene is TRBD1 (6 bases). Trimming left V 3 bases short and J 6 bases short, with 14 bases between. Germline V gives CDR1 MNHEY, CDR2 SMNVEV (reference sequence). There are 15 residues in the CDR3. In DNA, the CDR3 is TGTGCCAGCAGTTTCTGGAACAGGGAGGATGAAAAACTGTTTTTT. Translated: CASSFWNREDEKLFF. The full variable domain, completed using reference TRBV27 and TRBJ1-4, is EAQVTQNPRYLITVTGKKLTVTCSQNMNHEYMSWYRQDPGLGLRQIYYSMNVEVTDKGDVPEGYKVSRKEKRNFPLILESPSPNQTSLYFCASSFWNREDEKLFFGSGTQLSVL.

This clonotype was counted between two and nine times. The chain joins TRBV7-9 to TRBJ1-2; no firm D call. Trimming pared 1 base from V and 8 bases from J, leaving 8 bases between. Germline V CDR1 and CDR2: SEHNR, FQNEAQ (reference sequence). This CDR3 contains 12 residues. CDR3 coding DNA: TGTGCCAGCAGCTTAGTTGACCGGGGCTACACCTTC. This codes for CASSLVDRGYTF.